The 12 T cell receptor beta chains presented below share a single source sample, sequenced in a study of cytomegalovirus exposure and HLA in healthy donors. The PCR ran on 60 Vbeta and 13 Jbeta primers. The repertoire was sequenced with immunoSEQ multiplex PCR; TCRdb's copy has only in-frame clones and lacks some. The table includes roughly 100,000 clones, 75% detected once. The sequenced sample consisted of PBMCs. These receptors originate from a male donor in good health and CMV-seropositive.

V gene TRBV9 combines with J gene TRBJ1-2; D gene unclear. V was cut by 2 bases and J by 8 bases, with 13 bases left in between. Germline CDR1 and CDR2: SGDLS and YYNGEE. The CDR3 covers 13 residues. The CDR3 is CASSVSGGPGYTF. Written as DNA, the CDR3 is TGTGCCAGCAGCGTGAGCGGCGGCCCGGGCTACACCTTC.

The chain links TRBV28 to TRBJ2-2; a weak D match, TRBD2 (6 bases). The CDR3 has 15 residues. The germline CDR1 and CDR2 sequences are MDHEN and SYDVKM. V lost 10 bases and J 4 bases, leaving 19 bases between the germline ends. Here the CDR3 DNA reads TGTGCCACACGCGAGGACCTCGGGAGCACCGGGGAGCTGTTTTTT. Residues: CATREDLGSTGELFF. Supplemented by reference TRBV28 and TRBJ2-2, the full variable domain reads DVKVTQSSRYLVKRTGEKVFLECVQDMDHENMFWYRQDPGLGLRLIYFSYDVKMKEKGDIPEGYSVSREKKERFSLILESASTNQTSMYLCATREDLGSTGELFFGEGSRLTVL.

Written as DNA, the CDR3 is TGTGCCTGGAGCGGCACTAGCGCCCACACCTCCCAGTATTTT. It is translated as CAWSGTSAHTSQYF. The rearrangement links TRBV30 to TRBJ2-3; TRBD2 matches at 7 bases. This CDR3 is built from 14 residues. Losses at the gene ends were 3 bases for V and 12 bases for J; bases not matched to a gene: 15. Germline-derived CDR1 and CDR2 are GTSNPN and SVGIG (reference sequence). Looking up the rest from reference TRBV30 and TRBJ2-3 gives the full variable domain: SQTIHQWPATLVQPVGSPLSLECTVEGTSNPNLYWYRQAAGRGLQLLFYSVGIGQISSEVPQNLSASRPQDRQFILSSKKLLLSDSGFYLCAWSGTSAHTSQYFGPGTRLTVL.

V is TRBV7-3 and J is TRBJ2-3, with 10 bases lining up with TRBD1. Germline V gene lookup returns CDR1 SGHTA and CDR2 FQGTGA. Germline trimming cut 6 bases from V and 3 bases from J; bases unmatched to any gene: 9. The CDR3 extends over 16 amino acids. CDR3 residues: CASSARGQGGTDTQYF. The CDR3 DNA follows: TGTGCCAGCAGTGCCCGCGGACAGGGGGGTACAGATACGCAGTATTTT.

The V call is TRBV19, the J call TRBJ2-1; D uncertain. V lost 3 bases to trimming and J lost 4 bases, with 4 bases between them. The CDR3 totals 12 residues. Germline values: CDR1 LNHDA, CDR2 SQIVND (reference sequence). The CDR3 loop is CASSIQYNEQFF. The CDR3 DNA follows: TGTGCCAGTAGTATCCAGTACAATGAGCAGTTCTTC.

The genes are TRBV4-3 and TRBJ2-3; TRBD1 matches 7 bases. The CDR3 runs 16 residues. Germline V gives CDR1 LGHNA, CDR2 YSLEER. After removal of 0 bases from V and 4 bases from J, the junction contained 7 bases not matched to a gene. The CDR3 loop reads CASSQDIRGLADTQYF. As DNA, the CDR3 is TGCGCCAGCAGCCAAGATATTAGGGGGCTGGCAGATACGCAGTATTTT.

This clone has only a few counts. This chain connects TRBV6-5 to TRBJ2-7; TRBD1 agrees at 7 bases. This CDR3 comprises 16 residues. V trimming: 0 bases; J trimming: 2 bases; junction bases outside the gene matches: 7. Germline V CDR1 and CDR2: MNHEY, SVGAGI. The CDR3 here is CASSYSPRDSAYEQYF. CDR3 nucleotide sequence: TGTGCCAGCAGTTACTCACCCCGGGACAGCGCCTACGAGCAGTACTTC.

The rearrangement uses TRBV4-2 and TRBJ1-2; 11 bases fit TRBD1. Per germline, CDR1 LGHNA and CDR2 YNFKEQ. This CDR3 spans 15 amino acids. With V trimmed by 3 bases and J by 5 bases, 5 bases remained unmatched. The CDR3 loop reads CASSHDRDRGYGYTF. CDR3 nucleotides: TGTGCCAGCAGCCATGACCGGGACAGGGGGTATGGCTACACCTTC.

This chain uses TRBV5-1 with TRBJ2-7; 11 bases align to TRBD2. J gave up 2 bases and V 4 bases, and 5 bases lay outside the gene matches. The CDR3 totals 15 residues. Germline CDR1 SGHRS, CDR2 YFSETQ. For the CDR3, the DNA is TGCGCCAGCAGCCTGACTAGCGGGGTAACCTACGAGCAGTACTTC. Amino acids: CASSLTSGVTYEQYF.

The rearrangement joins TRBV2 to TRBJ1-2; D remains unclear. V dropped 6 bases and J dropped 5 bases, with 13 bases sitting between them. The CDR3 has 13 amino acids. CDR1 SNHLY and CDR2 FYNNEI come from the germline V gene. The CDR3, as DNA: TGTGCCAGCAGCCTCATCGGTTCTTATGGCTACACCTTC. The encoded protein is CASSLIGSYGYTF.

The V and J genes are TRBV7-2 and TRBJ1-2; D unclear. V was clipped by 2 bases and J by 4 bases, with 5 bases between them. CDR1 SGHTA and CDR2 FQGNSA come from the germline V gene. The CDR3 covers 12 residues. In DNA form, the CDR3 reads TGTGCCAGCAGCTTACGTCTCTATGGCTACACCTTC. It encodes CASSLRLYGYTF.

The chain employs TRBV14 and TRBJ2-5; TRBD2 aligns across 13 bases. Germline trimming cut 0 bases from V and 4 bases from J; bases unmatched to any gene: 5. CDR1 is SGHDN and CDR2 is FVKESK in the germline V gene. The CDR3 is 17 amino acids. The CDR3 DNA is TGTGCCAGCAGCCAAGAAGGACTAGCGGGAGTCCTAGAGACCCAGTACTTC. Translated: CASSQEGLAGVLETQYF.